The rows below give T cell receptor beta chains drawn from one sample of a study of neurological immune-mediated disorders. TCRdb fed the 5' RACE reads into MiXCR, producing one record per CDR3 protein. Of roughly 45,000 distinct CDR3 sequences detected, about 13% appear once; the ten largest clones hold around 10%. The sample taken for sequencing was PBMCs. The receptors were gathered from a man aged 25 to 40 in good health. Both conserved end residues are part of each CDR3. A D gene is named only where the DNA matches it firmly. Sizes are listed as once, few, many, or a class for an expanded clone.

v_call	j_call	clone_size	d_call	cdr3_nt	cdr3_aa
TRBV6-2/TRBV6-3	TRBJ2-7	many	NA	TGTGCCAGCAGTTACCCCATGGGGGCTCCCTACGAGCAGTACTTC	CASSYPMGAPYEQYF
TRBV9	TRBJ2-7	many	NA	TGTGCCAGCAGCGTAAACACGGAGGGGGAGCAGTACTTC	CASSVNTEGEQYF
TRBV5-1	TRBJ2-7	many	NA	TGCGCCAGCAGCTTGGTTGGCGGATACAGCTCCTACGAGCAGTACTTC	CASSLVGGYSSYEQYF
TRBV10-3	TRBJ2-1	many	NA	TGTGCCATCCGAAATAGCTCCCATGGTGAGCAGTTCTTC	CAIRNSSHGEQFF
TRBV7-3	TRBJ2-1	many	NA	TGTGCCAGCAGCCCTAAGGACAGAAATGAGCAGTTCTTC	CASSPKDRNEQFF
TRBV6-6	TRBJ2-7	many	TRBD2	TGTGCCAGCAGTTACCTAGCGGGGGGGCGTAGTGAGCAGTACTTC	CASSYLAGGRSEQYF
TRBV5-5	TRBJ2-1	many	TRBD2	TGTGCCAGCAGCTTTTCGGGAGGGCCGGGTGATGAGCAGTTCTTC	CASSFSGGPGDEQFF
TRBV5-1	TRBJ2-1	many	TRBD2	TGCGCCAGCAGCTTGGGAGGGGGACTAGCGGACAATGAGCAGTTCTTC	CASSLGGGLADNEQFF
TRBV14	TRBJ2-7	many	NA	TGTGCCAGCAGCTCAGGGCCAGGCTCCTACGAGCAGTACTTC	CASSSGPGSYEQYF
TRBV5-1	TRBJ1-4	many	TRBD1	TGCGCCAGCCGGCGACAGGGCGCAACTAATGAAAAACTGTTTTTT	CASRRQGATNEKLFF
TRBV29-1	TRBJ2-1	many	NA	TGCAGCGTTGTCACAGGGGAGCAGTTCTTC	CSVVTGEQFF
TRBV28	TRBJ1-2	few	TRBD1	TGTGCCAGCAGCTGGGGGGGGACAGAAAGCTATGGCTACACCTTC	CASSWGGTESYGYTF
TRBV10-2	TRBJ2-7	many	NA	TGCGCCAGCAGAACACAGGGCTACGAGCAGTACTTC	CASRTQGYEQYF
TRBV6-6	TRBJ1-2	many	NA	TGTGCCAGCAGTTACTCGTCCAGGAACTATGGCTACACCTTC	CASSYSSRNYGYTF
TRBV28	TRBJ2-7	many	NA	TGTGCCAGCAGTTATCAAGGCAGGACGGGCGACGAGCAGTACTTC	CASSYQGRTGDEQYF
TRBV29-1	TRBJ2-6	many	TRBD1	TGCAGCGTTAGTCCCGGGACAGGGGTTTCTGGGGCCAACGTCCTGACTTTC	CSVSPGTGVSGANVLTF